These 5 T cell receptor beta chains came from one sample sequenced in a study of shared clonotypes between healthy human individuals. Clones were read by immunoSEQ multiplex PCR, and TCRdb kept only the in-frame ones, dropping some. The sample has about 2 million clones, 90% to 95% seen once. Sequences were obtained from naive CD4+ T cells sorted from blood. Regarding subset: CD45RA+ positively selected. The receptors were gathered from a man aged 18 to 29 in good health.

The CDR3 bases are TGTGCCAGTAGTATGGGTGGGAGTGTCGGGGAGCTGTTTTTT. Its translation is CASSMGGSVGELFF. The rearrangement joins TRBV19 to TRBJ2-2; perhaps TRBD2 as D (5 bases). Trimming stripped 3 bases from V and 7 bases from J, with 12 bases between. Looked up from germline, CDR1 is LNHDA and CDR2 is SQIVND (reference sequence). The CDR3 contains 14 residues.

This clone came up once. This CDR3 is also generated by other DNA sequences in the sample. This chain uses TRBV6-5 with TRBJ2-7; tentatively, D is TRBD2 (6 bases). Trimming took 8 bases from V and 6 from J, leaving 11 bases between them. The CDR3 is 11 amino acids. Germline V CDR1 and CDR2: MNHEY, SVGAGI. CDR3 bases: TGTGCCAGCGGTCGGGGGAGCGAGCAGTACTTC. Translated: CASGRGSEQYF.

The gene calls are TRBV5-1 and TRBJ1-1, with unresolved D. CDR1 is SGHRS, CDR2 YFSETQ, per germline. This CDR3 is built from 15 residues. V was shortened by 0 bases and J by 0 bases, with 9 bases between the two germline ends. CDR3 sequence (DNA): TGCGCCAGCAGCTTGGAGTCCACTTTGAACACTGAAGCTTTCTTT. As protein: CASSLESTLNTEAFF.

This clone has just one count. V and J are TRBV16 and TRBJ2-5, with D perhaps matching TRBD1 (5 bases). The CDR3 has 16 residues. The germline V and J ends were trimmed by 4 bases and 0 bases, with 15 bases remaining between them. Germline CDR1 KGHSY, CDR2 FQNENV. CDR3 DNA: TGTGCCAGCAGCCCCCAATGGGGCAGGGACCAAGAGACCCAGTACTTC. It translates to CASSPQWGRDQETQYF.

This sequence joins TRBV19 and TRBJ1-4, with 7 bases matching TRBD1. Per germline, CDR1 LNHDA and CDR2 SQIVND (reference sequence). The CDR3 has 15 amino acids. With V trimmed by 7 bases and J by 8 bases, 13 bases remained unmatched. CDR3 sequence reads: CASTYRGGIFEKLFF. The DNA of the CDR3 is TGTGCCAGTACTTACCGAGGGGGCATCTTCGAAAAACTGTTTTTT.